The 10 T cell receptor beta chains presented below share a single source sample, sequenced in a study of blood T cells in healthy people across ages. Combining a sample-barcoded 5' primer with a J-beta primer mix, a second PCR ran for about 7 to 12 cycles. TCRdb reprocessed the 5' RACE reads via MiXCR and lists one record per CDR3 protein. The sample shows more than 1 million distinct CDR3 sequences, roughly 45% of them seen only once. Sample: blood. The receptors derive from a woman aged 55-75 years in good health.

The chain joins TRBV7-6 to TRBJ2-7; D is uncertain. From germline, CDR1 is SGHVS and CDR2 FNYEAQ. V shed 0 bases and J shed 2 bases, with 5 bases lying between them. CDR3 size: 13 residues. The CDR3 nucleotides read TGTGCCAGCAGCTTAGCCACCGCCTACGAGCAGTACTTC. It specifies CASSLATAYEQYF. The variable domain in full, with the rest retrieved from reference TRBV7-6 and TRBJ2-7, is GAGVSQSPRYKVTKRGQDVALRCDPISGHVSLYWYRQALGQGPEFLTYFNYEAQQDKSGLPNDRFSAERPEGSISTLTIQRTEQRDSAMYRCASSLATAYEQYFGPGTRLTVT.

This clonotype came up a few times. The chain joins TRBV7-9 to TRBJ2-7; D is perhaps TRBD1 (6 bases). The CDR3 length is 14 residues. Trimming left V 5 bases short and J 4 bases short, with 15 bases between. Germline V gives CDR1 SEHNR, CDR2 FQNEAQ (reference sequence). Written as DNA, the CDR3 is TGTGCCAGCAGCCTATTGGGGGCTTCTTACGAGCAGTACTTC. It encodes CASSLLGASYEQYF.

This clonotype turned up a few times. The chain couples TRBV29-1 to TRBJ1-2; perhaps TRBD1 as D (6 bases). The CDR3 sequence is 13 residues long. Per germline, CDR1 SQVTM and CDR2 ANQGSEA. Trimming took off 0 bases at V and 8 bases at J, with 13 bases between the two ends. The CDR3, as DNA: TGCAGCGTTGAAGATCAACAGGGAGAAGGCTACACCTTC. It is translated as CSVEDQQGEGYTF.

The CDR3 nucleotides are TGCGCCAGCAGGGAAGACCAAAATGAAAAACTGTTTTTT. It codes for CASREDQNEKLFF. This chain uses TRBV5-1 with TRBJ1-4, with D unclear. The CDR3 is made up of 13 amino acids. Germline V gene lookup returns CDR1 SGHRS and CDR2 YFSETQ. Between the trimmed V and J ends, which lost 5 bases and 5 bases, there was a span of 10 bases.

The chain carries TRBV20-1 and TRBJ2-4, with TRBD2 matching 11 bases. TRBJ2-7 matches the DNA end more closely, so the J call is doubtful. The V gene's germline CDR1 is DFQATT and CDR2 SNEGSKA (reference sequence). The CDR3 has 15 residues. Here the CDR3 reads CSARDRGTSGYEQYF. The DNA for the CDR3 is TGCAGTGCTAGAGATAGGGGGACTAGCGGCTACGAGCAGTACTTC.

The CDR3 bases are TGTGCCAGCAGCCAATGGTCGGCCACCGGGGAGCTGTTTTTT. Protein: CASSQWSATGELFF. This chain uses TRBV7-9 with TRBJ2-2; D uncertain. Germline V gives CDR1 SEHNR, CDR2 FQNEAQ (reference sequence). Trimming stripped 5 bases from V and 4 bases from J, with 11 bases between. CDR3 size: 14 residues.

The rearrangement links TRBV5-1 to TRBJ2-7; possibly TRBD1 for D (6 bases). Germline CDR1 is SGHRS and CDR2 is YFSETQ. The CDR3 is made up of 15 amino acids. The ends were cut back, 5 bases at V and 5 bases at J, with 20 bases in the middle. In DNA, the CDR3 is TGCGCCAGCAGACCTATCCGGGACACCGTCAACGAGCAGTACTTC. Its translation is CASRPIRDTVNEQYF.

The chain uses TRBV20-1 and TRBJ2-1, with 7 bases lining up with TRBD2. Trimming cost V 0 bases and J 11 bases; bases outside gene matches: 7. CDR1 DFQATT and CDR2 SNEGSKA come from the germline V gene (reference sequence). The length of the CDR3 is 13 residues. The CDR3 nucleotides are TGCAGTGCTAGAGACCCAGCGGGGACTAAGCAGTTCTTC. Translated: CSARDPAGTKQFF.

The rearrangement uses TRBV20-1 and TRBJ2-1, with TRBD2 identical over 16 bases. This CDR3 is built from 14 residues. Germline V gene sequence: CDR1 DFQATT, CDR2 SNEGSKA (reference sequence). V lost 6 bases to trimming and J lost 10 bases; unmatched junction nucleotides: 6. CDR3 region: CSARGTSGRGEQFF. Here the CDR3 DNA reads TGCAGTGCCCGGGGGACTAGCGGGAGGGGAGAGCAGTTCTTC.

This clonotype has only one observation. The rearrangement uses TRBV29-1 and TRBJ2-1; TRBD2 matches 9 bases. CDR3 length equals 16 residues. Germline loops: CDR1 SQVTM, CDR2 ANQGSEA. Trimming at V came to 4 bases and at J to 0 bases, leaving 7 bases not matched to a gene. The CDR3 nucleotides read TGCAGCGTTGTTAGCGGGAGATCCTCCTCCTACAATGAGCAGTTCTTC. This translates into CSVVSGRSSSYNEQFF.